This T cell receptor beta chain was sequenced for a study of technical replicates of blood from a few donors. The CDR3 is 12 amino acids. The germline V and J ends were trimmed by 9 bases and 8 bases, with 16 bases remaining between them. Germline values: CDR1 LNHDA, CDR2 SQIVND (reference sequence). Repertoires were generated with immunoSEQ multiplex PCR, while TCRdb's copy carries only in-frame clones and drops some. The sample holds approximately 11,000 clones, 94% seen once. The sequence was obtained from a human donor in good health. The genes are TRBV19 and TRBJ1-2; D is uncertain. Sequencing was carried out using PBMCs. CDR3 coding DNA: TGTGCCAGCAGTCCCTCCCGGCGGGGCTACACCTTC. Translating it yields CASSPSRRGYTF.